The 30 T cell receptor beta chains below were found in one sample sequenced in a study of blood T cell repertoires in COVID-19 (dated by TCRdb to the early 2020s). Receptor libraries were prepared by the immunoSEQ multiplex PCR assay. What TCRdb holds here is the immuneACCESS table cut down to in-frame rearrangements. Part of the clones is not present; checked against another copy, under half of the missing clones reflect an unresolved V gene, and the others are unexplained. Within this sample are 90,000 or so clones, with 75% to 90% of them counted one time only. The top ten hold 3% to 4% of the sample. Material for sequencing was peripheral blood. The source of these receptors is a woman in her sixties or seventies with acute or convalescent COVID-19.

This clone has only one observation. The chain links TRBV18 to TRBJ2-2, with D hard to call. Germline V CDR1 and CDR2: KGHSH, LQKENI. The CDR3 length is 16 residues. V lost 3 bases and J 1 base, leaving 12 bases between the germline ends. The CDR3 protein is CASSPPERGNTGELFF. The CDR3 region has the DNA TGTGCCAGCTCACCCCCGGAGAGAGGGAACACCGGGGAGCTGTTTTTT.

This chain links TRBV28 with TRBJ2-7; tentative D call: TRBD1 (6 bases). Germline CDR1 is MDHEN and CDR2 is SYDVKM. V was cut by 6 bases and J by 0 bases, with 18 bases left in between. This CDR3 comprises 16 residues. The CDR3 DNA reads TGTGCCAGCAGACCACGAGACAGGCCTCTCTCCTACGAGCAGTACGTC. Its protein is CASRPRDRPLSYEQYV.

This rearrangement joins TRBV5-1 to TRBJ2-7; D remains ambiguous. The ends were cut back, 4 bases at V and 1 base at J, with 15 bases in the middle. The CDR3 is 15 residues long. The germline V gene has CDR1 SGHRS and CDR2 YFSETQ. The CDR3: CASSQTQSGSYEQYV. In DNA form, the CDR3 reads TGCGCCAGCAGCCAGACACAGTCAGGATCCTACGAGCAGTACGTC.

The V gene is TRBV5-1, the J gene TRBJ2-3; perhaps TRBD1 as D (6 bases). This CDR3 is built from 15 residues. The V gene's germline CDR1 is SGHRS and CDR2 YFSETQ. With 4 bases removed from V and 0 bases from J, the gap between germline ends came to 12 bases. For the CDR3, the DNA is TGCGCCAGCAGCCTTACAGGGTTTAGCACAGATACGCAGTATTTT. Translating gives CASSLTGFSTDTQYF.

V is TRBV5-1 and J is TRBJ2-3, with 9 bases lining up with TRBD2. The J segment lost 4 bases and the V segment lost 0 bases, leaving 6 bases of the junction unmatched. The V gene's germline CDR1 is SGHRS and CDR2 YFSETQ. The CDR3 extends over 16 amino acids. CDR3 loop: CASSLEAGGRADTQYF. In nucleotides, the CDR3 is TGCGCCAGCAGCTTGGAGGCGGGAGGGCGGGCAGATACGCAGTATTTT.

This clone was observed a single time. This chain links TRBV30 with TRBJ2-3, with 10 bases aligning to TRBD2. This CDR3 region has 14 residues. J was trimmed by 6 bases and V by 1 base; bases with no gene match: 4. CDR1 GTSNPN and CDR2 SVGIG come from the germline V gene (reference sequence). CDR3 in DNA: TGTGCCTGGAGTGCTAGCGGGAGCAGTGATACGCAGTATTTT. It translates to CAWSASGSSDTQYF.

The CDR3 reads CASIGQRLRVGELFF. The CDR3 nucleotides read TGTGCCAGCATAGGTCAGAGGTTACGGGTCGGGGAGCTGTTTTTT. V and J are TRBV6-5 and TRBJ2-2, with no clear D. There are 15 residues in the CDR3. The germline V and J ends were trimmed by 7 bases and 7 bases, with 19 bases remaining between them. Germline V lookup: CDR1 MNHEY, CDR2 SVGAGI.

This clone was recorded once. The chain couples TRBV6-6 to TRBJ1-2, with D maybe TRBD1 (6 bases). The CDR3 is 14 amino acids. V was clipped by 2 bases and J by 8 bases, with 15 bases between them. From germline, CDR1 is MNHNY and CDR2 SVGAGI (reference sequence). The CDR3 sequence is CASSYTGNREGYTF. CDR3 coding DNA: TGTGCCAGCAGTTACACGGGAAACAGGGAAGGCTACACCTTC.

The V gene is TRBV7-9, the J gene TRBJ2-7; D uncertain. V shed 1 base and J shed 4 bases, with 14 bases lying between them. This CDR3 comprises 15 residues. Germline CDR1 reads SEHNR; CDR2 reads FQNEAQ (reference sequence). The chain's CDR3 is CASSLDNGKRYEQYV. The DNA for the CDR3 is TGTGCCAGCAGCTTAGATAATGGTAAGAGGTACGAGCAGTACGTC.

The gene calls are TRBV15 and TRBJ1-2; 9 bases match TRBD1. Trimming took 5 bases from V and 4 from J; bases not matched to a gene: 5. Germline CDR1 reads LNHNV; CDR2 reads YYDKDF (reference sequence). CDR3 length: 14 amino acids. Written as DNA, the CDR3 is TGTGCCACCAGCCGGGAGACAGGGGGCTATGGCTACACCTTC. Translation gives CATSRETGGYGYTF.

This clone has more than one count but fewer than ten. The CDR3 spells CASSSVPNSPLHF. The CDR3 region has the DNA TGTGCCAGCAGCTCGGTACCCAATTCACCCCTCCACTTT. The V call is TRBV11-2, the J call TRBJ1-6; no clear D gene. Looked up from germline, CDR1 is SGHAT and CDR2 is FQNNGV. The CDR3 spans 13 residues. Deletions cut 4 bases from V and 7 bases from J, with 8 bases between.

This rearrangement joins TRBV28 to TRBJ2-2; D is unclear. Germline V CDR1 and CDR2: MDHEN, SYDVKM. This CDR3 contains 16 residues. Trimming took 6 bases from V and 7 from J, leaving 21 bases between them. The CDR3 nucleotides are TGTGCCAGCAGCGCCAACGACGGGTTTAGGTTCGGGGAGCTGTTTTTT. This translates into CASSANDGFRFGELFF.

In nucleotides, the CDR3 is TGTGCCAGCAGCCCTTGGACAGGGTTCTCTGGGGCCAACGTCCTGACTTTC. This sequence encodes CASSPWTGFSGANVLTF. J is TRBJ2-6 and V is TRBV9; 8 bases align to TRBD1. CDR3 length: 17 residues. CDR1 is SGDLS, CDR2 YYNGEE, per germline. V dropped 4 bases and J dropped 0; count of bases not matched to a gene: 6.

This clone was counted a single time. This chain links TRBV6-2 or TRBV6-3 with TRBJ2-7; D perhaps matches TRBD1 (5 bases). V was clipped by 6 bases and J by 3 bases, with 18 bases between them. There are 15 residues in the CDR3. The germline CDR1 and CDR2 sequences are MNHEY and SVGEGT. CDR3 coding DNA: TGTGCCAGCAGCGACCTCCAGGGCCCAGACTACGAGCAGTACTTC. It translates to CASSDLQGPDYEQYF.

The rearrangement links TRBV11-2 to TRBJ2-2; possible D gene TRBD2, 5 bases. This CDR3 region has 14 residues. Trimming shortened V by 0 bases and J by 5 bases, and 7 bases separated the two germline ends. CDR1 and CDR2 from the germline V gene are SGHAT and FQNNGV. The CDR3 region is CASSLEGGTGELFF. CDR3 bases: TGTGCCAGCAGCTTAGAAGGCGGGACCGGGGAGCTGTTTTTT. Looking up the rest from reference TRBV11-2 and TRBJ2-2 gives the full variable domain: EAGVAQSPRYKIIEKRQSVAFWCNPISGHATLYWYQQILGQGPKLLIQFQNNGVVDDSQLPKDRFSAERLKGVDSTLKIQPAKLEDSAVYLCASSLEGGTGELFFGEGSRLTVL.

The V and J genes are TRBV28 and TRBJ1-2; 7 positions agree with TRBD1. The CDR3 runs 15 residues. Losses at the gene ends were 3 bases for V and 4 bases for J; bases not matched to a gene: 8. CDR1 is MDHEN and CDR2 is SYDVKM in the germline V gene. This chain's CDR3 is CASSLRPGQSYGYTF. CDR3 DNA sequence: TGTGCCAGCAGTTTGCGTCCGGGACAGTCCTATGGCTACACCTTC.

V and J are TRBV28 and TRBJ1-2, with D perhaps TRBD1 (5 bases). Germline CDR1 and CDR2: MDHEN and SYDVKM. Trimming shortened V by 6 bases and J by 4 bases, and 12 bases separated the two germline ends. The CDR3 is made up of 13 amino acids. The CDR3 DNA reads TGTGCCAGCAGCCCTGACAGAGCCTATGGCTACACCTTC. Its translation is CASSPDRAYGYTF.

For the CDR3, the DNA is TGTGCCAGCAGCTCCAGGGGGCAGGACTATGGCTACACCTTC. Amino acids: CASSSRGQDYGYTF. The rearrangement uses TRBV5-6 and TRBJ1-2, with 8 bases that match TRBD1. The CDR3 length is 14 residues. The trim removed 3 bases at V and 3 bases at J, leaving 4 bases unmatched. CDR1 SGHDT and CDR2 YYEEEE come from the germline V gene.

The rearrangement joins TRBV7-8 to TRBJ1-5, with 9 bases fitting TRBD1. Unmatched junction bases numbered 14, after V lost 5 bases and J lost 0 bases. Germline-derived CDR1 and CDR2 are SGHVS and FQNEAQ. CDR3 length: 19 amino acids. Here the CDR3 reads CASSPPGQGAVRSNQPQHF. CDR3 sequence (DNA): TGTGCCAGCAGCCCCCCGGGACAGGGAGCGGTGCGTAGCAATCAGCCCCAGCATTTT. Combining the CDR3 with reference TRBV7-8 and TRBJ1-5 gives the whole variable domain GAGVSQSPRYKVAKRGQDVALRCDPISGHVSLFWYQQALGQGPEFLTYFQNEAQLDKSGLPSDRFFAERPEGSVSTLKIQRTQQEDSAVYLCASSPPGQGAVRSNQPQHFGDGTRLSIL.

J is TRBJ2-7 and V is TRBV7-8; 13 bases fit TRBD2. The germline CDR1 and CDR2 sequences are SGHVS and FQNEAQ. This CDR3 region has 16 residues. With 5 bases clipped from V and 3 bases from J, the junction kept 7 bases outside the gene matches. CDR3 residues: CASSRGTSGIVYEQYV. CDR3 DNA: TGTGCCAGCAGCCGGGGGACTAGCGGGATCGTCTACGAGCAGTACGTC.

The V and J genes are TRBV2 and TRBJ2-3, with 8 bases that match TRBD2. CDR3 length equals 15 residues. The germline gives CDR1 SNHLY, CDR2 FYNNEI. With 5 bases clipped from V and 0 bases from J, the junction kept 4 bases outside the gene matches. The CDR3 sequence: CASSPRTSSTDTQYF. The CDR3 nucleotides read TGTGCCAGCAGTCCGCGGACTAGCAGCACAGATACGCAGTATTTT.

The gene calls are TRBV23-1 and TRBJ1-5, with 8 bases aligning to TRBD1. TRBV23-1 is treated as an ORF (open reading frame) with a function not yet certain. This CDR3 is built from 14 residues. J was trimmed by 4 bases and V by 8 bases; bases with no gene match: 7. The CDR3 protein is CASRPGGLNQPQHF. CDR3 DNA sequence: TGCGCCAGCCGCCCAGGGGGCCTGAATCAGCCCCAGCATTTT.

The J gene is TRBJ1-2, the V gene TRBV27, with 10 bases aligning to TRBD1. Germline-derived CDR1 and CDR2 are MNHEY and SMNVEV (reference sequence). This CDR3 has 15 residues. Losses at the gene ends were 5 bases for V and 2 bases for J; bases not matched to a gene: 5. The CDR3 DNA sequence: TGTGCCAGCAGTCGACAGGGGGCGAAGAACTATGGCTACACCTTC. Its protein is CASSRQGAKNYGYTF.

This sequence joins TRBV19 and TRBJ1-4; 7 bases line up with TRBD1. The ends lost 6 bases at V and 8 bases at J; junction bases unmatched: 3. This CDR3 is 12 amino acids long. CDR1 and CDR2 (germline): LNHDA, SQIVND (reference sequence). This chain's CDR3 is CASRMDREKLFF. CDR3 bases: TGTGCCAGTAGAATGGACAGGGAAAAACTGTTTTTT.

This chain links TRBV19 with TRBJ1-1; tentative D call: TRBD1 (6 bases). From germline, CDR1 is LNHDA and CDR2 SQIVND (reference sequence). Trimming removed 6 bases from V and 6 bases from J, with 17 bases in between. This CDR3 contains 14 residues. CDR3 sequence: CASRTAGVKAEAFF. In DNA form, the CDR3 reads TGTGCCAGTAGGACCGCAGGGGTAAAGGCTGAAGCTTTCTTT.

The CDR3 DNA follows: TGCGCCAGCAGCCAAGATAACAGGGGGAAAGAGACCCAGTACTTC. It is translated as CASSQDNRGKETQYF. The chain has TRBV4-1 and TRBJ2-5; 8 bases match TRBD1. This CDR3 has 15 amino acids. V trimming: 0 bases; J trimming: 3 bases; junction bases outside the gene matches: 3. Germline V gives CDR1 MGHRA, CDR2 YSYEKL.

CDR3 in DNA: TGTGCCAGCAGTCGTCCCGGGACAGGGGTGAACACCGGGGAGCTGTTTTTT. Its protein is CASSRPGTGVNTGELFF. The chain couples TRBV16 to TRBJ2-2, with TRBD1 identical over 10 bases. The V gene's germline CDR1 is KGHSY and CDR2 FQNENV. The CDR3 sequence is 17 residues long. V trimming: 6 bases; J trimming: 1 base; junction bases outside the gene matches: 8.

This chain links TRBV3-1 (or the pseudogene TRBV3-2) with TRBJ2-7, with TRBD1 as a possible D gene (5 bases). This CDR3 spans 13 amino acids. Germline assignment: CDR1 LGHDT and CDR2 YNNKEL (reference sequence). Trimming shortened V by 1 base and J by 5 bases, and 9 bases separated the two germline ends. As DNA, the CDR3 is TGTGCCAGCAGCCAAGCAGGGTTCCACGAGCAGTACTTC. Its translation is CASSQAGFHEQYF.

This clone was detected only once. The CDR3 spells CASSIGGSSYEQYF. The DNA for the CDR3 is TGTGCCAGTAGTATAGGGGGCAGCTCCTACGAGCAGTACTTC. V and J are TRBV19 and TRBJ2-7; D may be TRBD1 (5 bases). The V and J ends lost 1 base and 0 bases respectively, with 7 bases between them. CDR1 and CDR2 (germline): LNHDA, SQIVND (reference sequence). This CDR3 contains 14 residues.

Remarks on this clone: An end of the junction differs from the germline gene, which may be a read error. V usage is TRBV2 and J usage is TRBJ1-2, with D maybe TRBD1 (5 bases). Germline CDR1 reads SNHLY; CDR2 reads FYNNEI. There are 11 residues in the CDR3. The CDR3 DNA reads TGTGCCAGCAGTGAATGGGAGGCAGGGTTCTTC. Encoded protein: CASSEWEAGFF. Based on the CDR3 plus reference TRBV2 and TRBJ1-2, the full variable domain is EPEVTQTPSHQVTQMGQEVILRCVPISNHLYFYWYRQILGQKVEFLVSFYNNEISEKSEIFDDQFSVERPDGSNFTLKIRSTKLEDSAMYFCASSEWEAGFFGSGTRLTVV.